This TCR beta chain came from a study of T cell changes during pregnancy in multiple sclerosis. The CDR3 is 13 residues long. The V and J ends lost 3 bases and 12 bases, in that order; junction bases with no gene match: 8. The germline V gene has CDR1 SEHNR and CDR2 FQNEAQ (reference sequence). Produced via immunoSEQ multiplex PCR; TCRdb's table is partial and in-frame only. The table lists under 90,000 clones, 90% to 95% of them singletons. The rearrangement links TRBV7-9 to TRBJ1-1, with TRBD1 matching 9 bases. The clonotype comes from a female donor in good health, enrolled as a control in a pregnancy study. The sample consisted of peripheral blood, taken in the second trimester of pregnancy. The CDR3 is CASSLEKQGASFF. The CDR3 nucleotides read TGTGCCAGCAGCTTGGAGAAACAGGGGGCCTCTTTCTTT.